Listed below are T cell receptor beta chains from one sample, sequenced in a study of blood T cell dynamics during melanoma immunotherapy. Profiled with immunoSEQ multiplex PCR; TCRdb holds only in-frame clones, not every one. The sample includes 8,200 or so clones, more than 75% of them seen just once. Specimen: blood, collected from a patient treated with checkpoint blockade. Every receptor here comes from a human donor with melanoma. Each CDR3 is given with its conserved first and last residue. A D gene is named only where the DNA matches it firmly. Only part of the rows carry a size: once, few, many, or a class if the clone is expanded.

TRBV9	NA	NA	TRBJ2-3	CASSAGGGASTDTQYF	TGTGCCAGCAGCGCCGGGGGCGGGGCCAGCACAGATACGCAGTATTTT
TRBV28	TRBD1	NA	TRBJ1-3	CASSPQGSGNTIYF	TGTGCCAGCAGTCCACAGGGGTCTGGAAACACCATATATTTT
TRBV4-1	NA	NA	TRBJ2-7	CASSQDGGAAYEQYF	TGCGCCAGCAGCCAAGACGGGGGAGCCGCGTACGAGCAGTACTTC
TRBV7-9	NA	NA	TRBJ1-2	CASSLADSYGYTF	TGTGCCAGCAGCTTGGCAGACAGCTATGGCTACACCTTC
TRBV5-6	TRBD1	once	TRBJ1-3	CASSLGRGLSGNTIYF	TGTGCCAGCAGCTTGGGCAGGGGGTTGTCTGGAAACACCATATATTTT
TRBV9	NA	NA	TRBJ1-2	CASSVAEGSGGYTF	TGTGCCAGCAGCGTAGCGGAGGGTTCTGGTGGCTACACCTTC
TRBV19	NA	once	TRBJ2-7	CASSRGGQFGTDSYEQYF	TGTGCCAGTAGTAGGGGAGGACAGTTCGGGACAGATTCCTACGAGCAGTACTTC
TRBV7-2	TRBD1	NA	TRBJ1-4	CASSWDRGSEKLFF	TGTGCCAGCAGCTGGGACAGGGGTAGCGAAAAACTGTTTTTT
TRBV5-1	TRBD1	NA	TRBJ1-2	CASQGQGHNYGYTF	TGCGCCAGCCAAGGACAGGGACACAACTATGGCTACACCTTC
TRBV2	NA	NA	TRBJ1-2	CASSEGAGVYGYTF	TGTGCCAGCAGTGAAGGGGCAGGGGTTTATGGCTACACCTTC
TRBV28	TRBD1	NA	TRBJ2-7	CASSPPQGNTYEQYF	TGTGCCAGCAGTCCCCCACAGGGGAATACCTACGAGCAGTACTTC
TRBV27	TRBD1	NA	TRBJ1-1	CASNFIQGKNTEAFF	TGTGCCAGCAATTTCATACAGGGGAAGAACACTGAAGCTTTCTTT
TRBV6-1	TRBD1	NA	TRBJ1-2	CASSEATGALGYGYTF	TGTGCCAGCAGTGAAGCGACAGGGGCTCTAGGCTATGGCTACACCTTC
TRBV4-2	NA	NA	TRBJ1-3	CASSQDGQHGSTIYF	TGTGCCAGCAGCCAAGACGGACAGCACGGGAGCACCATATATTTT
TRBV2	NA	NA	TRBJ1-1	CASSIQAPEAFF	TGTGCCAGCAGTATACAGGCGCCTGAAGCTTTCTTT
TRBV18	NA	NA	TRBJ1-1	CASSPPSGIDTEAFF	TGTGCCAGCTCACCACCGAGTGGGATCGACACTGAAGCTTTCTTT
TRBV19	NA	NA	TRBJ1-1	CASSRDGVSEAFF	TGTGCCAGTAGTAGGGACGGAGTTTCTGAAGCTTTCTTT
TRBV27	NA	NA	TRBJ1-5	CASSLSLGYHQPQHF	TGTGCCAGCAGTTTATCTTTGGGGTATCATCAGCCCCAGCATTTT
TRBV7-6	NA	NA	TRBJ1-1	CASSKFMGGTEAFF	TGTGCCAGCAGCAAGTTTATGGGGGGGACTGAAGCTTTCTTT
TRBV19	NA	NA	TRBJ2-7	CASSIDLGFSYEQYF	TGTGCCAGTAGTATAGATCTGGGGTTCTCCTACGAGCAGTACTTC
TRBV6-1	NA	NA	TRBJ1-2	CASSEAGQGGLYGYTF	TGTGCCAGCAGTGAGGCGGGGCAGGGAGGGCTCTATGGCTACACCTTC
TRBV5-5	NA	NA	TRBJ2-7	CASSLATRRDYEQYF	TGTGCCAGCAGCTTGGCGACGAGGCGGGACTACGAGCAGTACTTC
TRBV6-1	NA	NA	TRBJ1-5	CASSEGFRAQHF	TGTGCCAGCAGTGAAGGGTTCAGGGCCCAGCATTTT
TRBV21-1	NA	NA	TRBJ2-7	CASVQGASCYEQYF	TGTGCCAGCGTGCAGGGGGCCTCTTGCTACGAGCAGTACTTC
TRBV2	NA	few	TRBJ1-2	CASRLGDNYGYTF	TGTGCCAGCAGGTTAGGGGACAACTATGGCTACACCTTC
TRBV10-1	NA	few	TRBJ1-1	CASSDGGMNTEAFF	TGCGCCAGCAGTGACGGGGGAATGAACACTGAAGCTTTCTTT
TRBV11-3	NA	NA	TRBJ1-1	CASSINQNTEAFF	TGTGCCAGCAGCATTAACCAGAACACTGAAGCTTTCTTT
TRBV5-4	NA	NA	TRBJ2-2	CASSFGARGNTGELFF	TGTGCCAGCAGCTTTGGTGCCAGGGGGAACACCGGGGAGCTGTTTTTT
TRBV7-9	NA	few	TRBJ1-2	CASSGTGEANYGYTF	TGTGCCAGCAGCGGTACAGGTGAAGCTAACTATGGCTACACCTTC